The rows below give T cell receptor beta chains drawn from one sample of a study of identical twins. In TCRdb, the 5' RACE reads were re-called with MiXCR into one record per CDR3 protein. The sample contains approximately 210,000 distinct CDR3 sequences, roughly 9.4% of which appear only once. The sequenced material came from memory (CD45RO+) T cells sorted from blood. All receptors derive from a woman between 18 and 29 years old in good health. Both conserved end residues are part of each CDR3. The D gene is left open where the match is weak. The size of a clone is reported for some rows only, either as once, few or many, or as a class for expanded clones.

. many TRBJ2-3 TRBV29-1 TGCAGCGATGGAGGGGGGGCCCGTACTGGAGCGCAGTATTTT CSDGGGARTGAQYF
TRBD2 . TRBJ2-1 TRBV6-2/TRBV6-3 TGTGCCAGCAGTTACTCGACTAGCCCATGGTATGAGCAGTTCTTC CASSYSTSPWYEQFF
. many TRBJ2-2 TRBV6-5 TGTGCCAGCACAAGCACCGGGGAGCTGTTTTTT CASTSTGELFF
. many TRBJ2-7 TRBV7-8 TGTGCCAGCAGCCGGCAGTCGCGGGACTCCTCCTACGAGCAGTACTTC CASSRQSRDSSYEQYF
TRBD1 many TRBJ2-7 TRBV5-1 TGCGCCAGCAGCGTCACCGGGACAGGGGTCTACGAGCAGTACTTC CASSVTGTGVYEQYF
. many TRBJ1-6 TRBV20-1 TGCAGTGCTAGTAGATCGGGGAGGGATAATTCACCCCTCCACTTT CSASRSGRDNSPLHF
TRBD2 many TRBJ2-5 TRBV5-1 TGCGCCAGCAGCCGTGCCTTCGGGGGGGAGACCCAGTACTTC CASSRAFGGETQYF
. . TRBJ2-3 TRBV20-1 TGCAGTGCTAGTTTAACTAGGCTTTCGGATACGCAGTATTTT CSASLTRLSDTQYF
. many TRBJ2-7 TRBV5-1 TGCGCCAGCAGCGCCGGGAGAATCCACGAGCAGTACTTC CASSAGRIHEQYF
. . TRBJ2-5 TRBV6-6 TGTGCCAGCGGGACGGGCCAAACGGAGACCCAGTACTTC CASGTGQTETQYF
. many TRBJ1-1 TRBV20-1 TGCAGTGCTAGAGATCCCGGACAGAACACTGAAGCTTTCTTT CSARDPGQNTEAFF
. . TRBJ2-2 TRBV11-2 TGTGCCAGCAGCTTAGGACCTTTGGGACCTCCGAACACCGGGGAGCTGTTTTTT CASSLGPLGPPNTGELFF
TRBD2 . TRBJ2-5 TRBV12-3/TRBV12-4 TGTGCCAGCAGTTTATTAGCGGGCACGGAGACCCAGTACTTC CASSLLAGTETQYF
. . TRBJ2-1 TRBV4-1 TGCGCCAGCAGCCAAGCTCCAGGGCGGCTTAGTAGTGAGCAGTTCTTC CASSQAPGRLSSEQFF
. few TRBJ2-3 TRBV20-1 TGCAGTGCTAAGAGGGGACACCAGATAGGGACAGATACGCAGTATTTT CSAKRGHQIGTDTQYF
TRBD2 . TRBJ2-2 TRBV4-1 TGCGCCAGCAAAACTAGCGAATCCACCGGGGAGCTGTTTTTT CASKTSESTGELFF
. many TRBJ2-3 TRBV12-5 TGTGCTAGTGGTACAGGCGGCACAGATACGCAGTATTTT CASGTGGTDTQYF
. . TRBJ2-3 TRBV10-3 TGTGCCATCAGTGATGGAGGTGCTACGCAGTATTTT CAISDGGATQYF
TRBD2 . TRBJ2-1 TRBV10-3 TGTGCCGCCTCAAGACTAGCGGACAATGAGCAGTTCTTC CAASRLADNEQFF
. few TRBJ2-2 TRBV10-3 TGTGCCATCAGTTCTTACACCGGGGAGCTGTTTTTT CAISSYTGELFF
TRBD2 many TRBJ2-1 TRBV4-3 TGCGCCAGCAGTCGACTAGCGGATTCCTACAATGAGCAGTTCTTC CASSRLADSYNEQFF
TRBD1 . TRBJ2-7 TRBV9 TGTGCCAGCAGCAACGGGGACAGCCGGGCTCGGAAGCAGTACTTC CASSNGDSRARKQYF
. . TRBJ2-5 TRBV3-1 TGTGCCAGCAGGGATTTACGGGAAGAGACCCAGTACTTC CASRDLREETQYF
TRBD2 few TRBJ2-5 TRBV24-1 TGTGCCACCAGTGATGCGCGGGGAGGGGAGACCCAGTACTTC CATSDARGGETQYF
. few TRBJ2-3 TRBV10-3 TGTGCCATCAGTGCCCAGACCACAGATACGCAGTATTTT CAISAQTTDTQYF
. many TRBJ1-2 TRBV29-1 TGCAGCGTTGAGTTAGGACCAGCTAACTATGGCTACACCTTC CSVELGPANYGYTF
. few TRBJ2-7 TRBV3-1 TGTGCCAGCAGCCGGGCCCGCGAGCAGTACTTC CASSRAREQYF
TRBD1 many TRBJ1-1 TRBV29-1 TGCAGCGTTACAGGGGCCCCGAACACTGAAGCTTTCTTT CSVTGAPNTEAFF
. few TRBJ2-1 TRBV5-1 TGCGCCAGCAGCCCAGGGGGGGCCGGGGAGCAGTTCTTC CASSPGGAGEQFF
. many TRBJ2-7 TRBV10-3 TGTGCCATCAGTGAAGGGTCAGCCTACGAGCAGTACTTC CAISEGSAYEQYF
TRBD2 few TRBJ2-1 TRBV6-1 TGTGCCAGCAGCCTCACGGGGGGGGAATACAATGAGCAGTTCTTC CASSLTGGEYNEQFF
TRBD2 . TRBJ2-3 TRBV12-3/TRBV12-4 TGTGCCAGCAGATGGGGGGGGAGCACAGATACGCAGTATTTT CASRWGGSTDTQYF
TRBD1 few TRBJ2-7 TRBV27 TGTGCCAGCTCACAGGGGGAGAAGCAGTACTTC CASSQGEKQYF
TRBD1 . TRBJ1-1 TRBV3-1 TGTGCCAGCAGCCAAGAGGGGCAGGGGGCTAAAGCTTTCTTT CASSQEGQGAKAFF
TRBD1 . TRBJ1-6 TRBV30 TGTGCCTGGAGTGTACGGGGGACAGAAAATTCACCCCTCCACTTT CAWSVRGTENSPLHF
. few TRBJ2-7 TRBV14 TGTGCCAGCAGCCAAACCCCCGGAGGGCCCTACGAGCAGTACTTC CASSQTPGGPYEQYF
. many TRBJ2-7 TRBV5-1 TGCGCCAGCAGCTTGGGGGGTAGCGTCCCCAACGAGCAGTACTTC CASSLGGSVPNEQYF
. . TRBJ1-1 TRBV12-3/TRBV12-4 TGTGCCAGCAGTCAACGACAGATGAACACTGAAGCTTTCTTT CASSQRQMNTEAFF
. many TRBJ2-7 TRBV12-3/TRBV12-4 TGTGCCAGCAGTTTAGCGTCGGAGGGAGGCTACGAGCAGTACTTC CASSLASEGGYEQYF
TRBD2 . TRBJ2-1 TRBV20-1 TGCAGCTTCTCCACTCCGGGACTAGCGGAGAATGAGCAGTTCTTC CSFSTPGLAENEQFF
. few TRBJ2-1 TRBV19 TGTGCCAGTAGTACAGGACTATCCCGGTTCTTC CASSTGLSRFF
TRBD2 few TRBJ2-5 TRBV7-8 TGTGCCAGCAGCTTATCACTAGCGGGGGGCCAAGAGACCCAGTACTTC CASSLSLAGGQETQYF
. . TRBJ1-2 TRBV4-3 TGCGCCAGCAGCCAAGCCAACCAGGCGACCTATGGCTACACCTTC CASSQANQATYGYTF